The 20 T cell receptor beta chains below come from one sample, sequenced in a study of shared clonotypes between healthy human individuals. Positive CCR7 selection of CD45RO-negative cells yielded the naive CD8 cells, and terminally differentiated effector memory CD45RA+ cells were excluded. Clones were sequenced by immunoSEQ multiplex PCR, and TCRdb holds only the in-frame ones, with some missing. This table has around 1.9 million clones, about 92% appearing once. Material for sequencing was naive CD8+ T cells from PBMCs. These TCRs come from a man younger than 35 in good health. Some clones in this sample may be carry-over from other donors' samples.

The genes are TRBV4-2 and TRBJ2-1, with D possibly matching TRBD2 (5 bases). The CDR3 runs 15 residues. Deletions cut 3 bases from V and 8 bases from J, with 17 bases between. Germline CDR1 LGHNA, CDR2 YNFKEQ. CDR3 sequence reads: CASSHAVGDRDEQFF. DNA for the CDR3: TGTGCCAGCAGCCACGCTGTCGGGGATAGGGATGAGCAGTTCTTC.

The V call is TRBV7-8, the J call TRBJ1-2, with a weak D call TRBD1 (6 bases). This CDR3 has 15 amino acids. The V and J ends lost 4 bases and 4 bases respectively, with 16 bases between them. Per germline, CDR1 SGHVS and CDR2 FQNEAQ. CDR3 DNA sequence: TGTGCCAGCAGCTCTCAGCTACAGGGCGCCTATGGCTACACCTTC. Residues: CASSSQLQGAYGYTF.

The CDR3, as DNA: TGTGCCAGTAGTAGGGGGCCGGGACAACCCATGGAGACCCAGTACTTC. Protein product: CASSRGPGQPMETQYF. The chain combines TRBV19 with TRBJ2-5; tentatively, D is TRBD1 (6 bases). The germline V gene has CDR1 LNHDA and CDR2 SQIVND (reference sequence). Trimming pared 4 bases from V and 5 bases from J, leaving 20 bases between. The CDR3 loop spans 16 amino acids.

For this clone: Other DNA sequences in the sample encode the same CDR3. The rearrangement uses TRBV7-9 and TRBJ1-2, with unresolved D. Germline values: CDR1 SEHNR, CDR2 FQNEAQ (reference sequence). Trimming removed 5 bases at V and 6 bases at J, with 10 bases between. This CDR3 spans 12 amino acids. The DNA of the CDR3 is TGTGCCAGCAGCCTCGGTGGGGATGGCTACACCTTC. Translation gives CASSLGGDGYTF.

The rearrangement joins TRBV30 to TRBJ2-1, with D perhaps given as TRBD1 or TRBD2 (6 bases each). Trimming shortened V by 8 bases and J by 7 bases, and 18 bases separated the two germline ends. CDR1 is GTSNPN and CDR2 is SVGIG in the germline V gene (reference sequence). This CDR3 has 13 amino acids. CDR3 DNA: TGTGCCGGGGGGCGGACATATTGGAATGAGCAGTTCTTC. It encodes CAGGRTYWNEQFF.

V usage is TRBV6-6 and J usage is TRBJ2-7; tentative D call: TRBD2 (7 bases). V was shortened by 2 bases and J by 5 bases, with 13 bases between the two germline ends. The CDR3 runs 14 residues. Germline V CDR1 and CDR2: MNHNY, SVGAGI (reference sequence). CDR3 coding DNA: TGTGCCAGCAGTTACGGAGGGGGGGGCGACGAGCAGTACTTC. This encodes CASSYGGGGDEQYF.

The chain employs TRBV6-5 and TRBJ1-2, with D possibly TRBD1 on 5 matching bases. V lost 6 bases and J lost 8, with 22 bases in between. Per the germline V gene, CDR1 is MNHEY and CDR2 is SVGAGI. This CDR3 comprises 15 residues. DNA of the CDR3: TGTGCCAGCAGGGGGCTAGGAGGACTGGGATCGGGCTACACCTTC. This encodes CASRGLGGLGSGYTF.

V and J are TRBV14 and TRBJ1-1; D remains unclear. The CDR3 covers 13 residues. V was clipped by 4 bases and J by 6 bases, with 12 bases between them. From germline, CDR1 is SGHDN and CDR2 FVKESK. Here the CDR3 DNA reads TGTGCCAGCAGCCTAGCCCTTGGCCCTGAAGCTTTCTTT. Protein sequence: CASSLALGPEAFF.

This sequence joins TRBV5-3 and TRBJ2-4; 10 bases are shared with TRBD1. TRBV5-3 is recorded as an ORF, its role being uncertain. This CDR3 is built from 19 residues. The J segment lost 6 bases and the V segment lost 2 bases, leaving 17 bases of the junction unmatched. The DNA for the CDR3 is TGTGCCAGAAGCTTCGGACAGGGGGGTGTGGGTACTCCCAGAAACATTCAGTACTTC. Protein: CARSFGQGGVGTPRNIQYF.

This chain connects TRBV7-8 to TRBJ2-7; TRBD1 is a possible D gene (5 bases). This CDR3 spans 14 amino acids. The V gene's germline CDR1 is SGHVS and CDR2 FQNEAQ. The ends were cut back, 1 base at V and 6 bases at J, with 13 bases in the middle. CDR3 loop: CASSLGRQGVEQYF. CDR3 nucleotides: TGTGCCAGCAGCTTAGGTCGTCAGGGCGTCGAGCAGTACTTC.

This chain joins TRBV29-1 and TRBJ2-7, with 8 bases aligning to TRBD2. Germline V CDR1 and CDR2: SQVTM, ANQGSEA. V lost 3 bases, J lost 2 bases, and 9 bases stayed unmatched. This CDR3 region has 15 residues. The CDR3 nucleotides read TGCAGCGTTGATCACGCGGGAGGCCCCACCTACGAGCAGTACTTC. It encodes CSVDHAGGPTYEQYF.

V gene TRBV30 combines with J gene TRBJ1-2; 8 bases fit TRBD1. The V and J ends lost 8 bases and 2 bases, in that order; junction bases with no gene match: 7. CDR1 GTSNPN and CDR2 SVGIG come from the germline V gene (reference sequence). The CDR3 loop spans 13 amino acids. In DNA, the CDR3 is TGTGCCGGCACAGGGGGTTTCAACTATGGCTACACCTTC. It is translated as CAGTGGFNYGYTF.

The genes are TRBV4-3 and TRBJ2-2; TRBD1 agrees at 7 bases. Per the germline V gene, CDR1 is LGHNA and CDR2 is YSLEER. V lost 4 bases to trimming and J lost 2 bases; unmatched junction nucleotides: 10. This CDR3 contains 17 residues. The chain's CDR3 is CASSRLTGDLNTGELFF. CDR3 sequence (DNA): TGCGCCAGCAGCCGATTAACAGGGGACCTTAACACCGGGGAGCTGTTTTTT.

This clone occurred once. This CDR3 is also generated by other DNA sequences in the sample. The chain employs TRBV27 and TRBJ2-5; tentative D call: TRBD2 (6 bases). Germline lookup yields CDR1 MNHEY and CDR2 SMNVEV (reference sequence). V was trimmed by 6 bases and J by 7 bases, leaving 9 bases between them. This CDR3 is built from 11 residues. The CDR3 reads CASSFGGTQYF. The CDR3 DNA sequence: TGTGCCAGCAGCTTCGGGGGGACCCAGTACTTC.

This chain uses TRBV2 with TRBJ2-4, with D perhaps matching TRBD1 or TRBD2 (5 bases each). This CDR3 comprises 16 residues. V lost 5 bases and J 1 base, leaving 15 bases between the germline ends. The germline V gene has CDR1 SNHLY and CDR2 FYNNEI. The CDR3, as DNA: TGTGCCAGCAGTCCCCCGGGACCAAACGCCAAAAACATTCAGTACTTC. Residues: CASSPPGPNAKNIQYF.

The rearrangement links TRBV7-9 to TRBJ1-5; tentative D call: TRBD1 (6 bases). Per germline, CDR1 SEHNR and CDR2 FQNEAQ (reference sequence). The CDR3 loop spans 15 amino acids. Trimming shortened V by 3 bases and J by 1 base, and 10 bases separated the two germline ends. The CDR3, as DNA: TGTGCCAGCAGCTTTGGAGGGACAAGCAATCAGCCCCAGCATTTT. Translation: CASSFGGTSNQPQHF.

This chain joins TRBV9 and TRBJ2-2, with TRBD1 matching over 8 bases. CDR3 length: 17 residues. The V gene's germline CDR1 is SGDLS and CDR2 YYNGEE. After removal of 0 bases from V and 2 bases from J, the junction contained 6 bases not matched to a gene. The CDR3 region is CASSVAGDRTNTGELFF. The CDR3 DNA reads as TGTGCCAGCAGCGTAGCAGGGGACAGGACCAACACCGGGGAGCTGTTTTTT.

This sequence joins TRBV27 and TRBJ2-7, with 7 bases identical to TRBD1. This CDR3 comprises 15 residues. CDR1 and CDR2 from the germline V gene are MNHEY and SMNVEV (reference sequence). V was clipped by 1 base and J by 5 bases; unmatched bases: 8. DNA of the CDR3: TGTGCCAGCAGTTTATACAGGGGTAGTAGTCACGAGCAGTACTTC. This gives the protein CASSLYRGSSHEQYF.

The chain couples TRBV27 to TRBJ2-1; TRBD2 matches at 10 bases. The CDR3 runs 15 residues. CDR1 MNHEY and CDR2 SMNVEV come from the germline V gene (reference sequence). J gave up 6 bases and V 5 bases, and 7 bases lay outside the gene matches. The CDR3 region has the DNA TGTGCCAGCAGTCAGACTAGCGGGTTCATCAATGAGCAGTTCTTC. Residues: CASSQTSGFINEQFF.

The chain employs TRBV6-5 and TRBJ2-1; D possibly corresponds to TRBD1 (6 bases). Looked up from germline, CDR1 is MNHEY and CDR2 is SVGAGI. The length of the CDR3 is 15 residues. The V end lost 2 bases, the J end lost 5 bases, and 13 bases lay between the germline ends. The CDR3 sequence: CASSYTQGPHNEQFF. CDR3 DNA sequence: TGTGCCAGCAGTTACACGCAGGGGCCGCACAATGAGCAGTTCTTC.